The 2 T cell receptor beta chains given below trace back to one sample, sequenced in a study of blood T cells in healthy people across ages. Then a second PCR, running about 7 to 11 cycles, was carried out with a sample-barcoded 5' primer and a J-beta primer mix. TCRdb re-called the 5' RACE reads with MiXCR, one entry per CDR3 protein. The sample contains 600,000 or so distinct CDR3 sequences, about 28% of which appear only once. The sample was blood. The receptors here all came from a woman aged 80 or older in good health.

This chain connects TRBV18 to TRBJ1-1, with D unresolved. The V gene lost 4 bases and the J gene lost 0 bases, with 18 bases spanning the gap. CDR3 size: 17 residues. The V gene's germline CDR1 is KGHSH and CDR2 LQKENI. CDR3 protein: CASSRGLLGGLNTEAFF. In DNA form, the CDR3 reads TGTGCCAGCTCACGCGGCCTATTGGGTGGCTTGAACACTGAAGCTTTCTTT.

This chain connects TRBV20-1 to TRBJ2-5, with 8 bases that match TRBD2. Per germline, CDR1 DFQATT and CDR2 SNEGSKA (reference sequence). This CDR3 contains 15 residues. J was trimmed by 3 bases and V by 0 bases; bases with no gene match: 6. The CDR3 DNA reads as TGCAGTGCTAGAGATAAAAAACTAGCGGAAGAGACCCAGTACTTC. This codes for CSARDKKLAEETQYF.